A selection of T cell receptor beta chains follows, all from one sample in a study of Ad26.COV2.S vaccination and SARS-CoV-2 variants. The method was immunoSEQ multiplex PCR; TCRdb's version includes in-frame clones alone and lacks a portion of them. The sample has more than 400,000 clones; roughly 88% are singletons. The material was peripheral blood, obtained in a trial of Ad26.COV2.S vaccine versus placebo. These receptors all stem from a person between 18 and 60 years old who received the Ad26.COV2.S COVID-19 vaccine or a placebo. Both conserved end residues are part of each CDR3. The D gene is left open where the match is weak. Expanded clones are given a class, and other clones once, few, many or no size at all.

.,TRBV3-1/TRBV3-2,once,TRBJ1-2,CASSPPGTGMGRVGYTF,TGTGCCAGCAGCCCACCGGGGACGGGGATGGGGCGGGTTGGCTACACCTTC
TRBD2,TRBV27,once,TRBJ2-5,CASWAGEGRLETQYF,TGTGCCAGCTGGGCGGGAGAGGGTCGTTTAGAGACCCAGTACTTC
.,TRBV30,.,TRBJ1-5,CAWSEGSQPQHF,TGTGCCTGGAGTGAAGGGAGTCAGCCCCAGCATTTT
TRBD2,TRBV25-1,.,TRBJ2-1,CASSEGVSGSNEQFF,TGTGCCAGCAGTGAAGGCGTTAGCGGGAGCAATGAGCAGTTCTTC
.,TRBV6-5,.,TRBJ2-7,CASSTRWYEQYF,TGTGCCAGCAGTACTAGGTGGTACGAGCAGTACTTC
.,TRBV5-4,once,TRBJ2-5,CASSLRLQETQYF,TGTGCCAGCAGCTTACGGCTACAAGAGACCCAGTACTTC
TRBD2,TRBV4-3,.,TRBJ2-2,CASSHPGGLGELFF,TGCGCCAGCAGCCACCCGGGGGGTCTCGGGGAGCTGTTTTTT
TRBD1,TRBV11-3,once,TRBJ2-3,CASSLGQGQDTQYF,TGTGCCAGCAGCTTGGGACAGGGTCAAGATACGCAGTATTTT
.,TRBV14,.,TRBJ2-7,CASSRINSYEQYF,TGTGCCAGCAGCCGAATAAACTCCTACGAGCAGTACTTC
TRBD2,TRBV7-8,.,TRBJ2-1,CASSLVLAGDEQFF,TGTGCCAGCAGCTTAGTACTAGCGGGAGACGAGCAGTTCTTC
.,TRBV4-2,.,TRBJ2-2,CASSGASITNTGELFF,TGTGCCAGCAGTGGCGCTAGCATTACGAACACCGGGGAGCTGTTTTTT
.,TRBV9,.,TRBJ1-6,CASSVEFGNSPLHF,TGTGCCAGCAGCGTAGAGTTCGGGAATTCACCTCTCCATTTT
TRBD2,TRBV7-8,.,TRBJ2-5,CASSSRTSGSGETQYF,TGTGCCAGCAGCTCCCGGACTAGCGGGAGTGGTGAGACCCAGTACTTC
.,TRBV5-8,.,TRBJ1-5,CASSFRVGNQPQHF,TGTGCCAGCAGCTTCAGGGTGGGCAATCAGCCCCAGCATTTT
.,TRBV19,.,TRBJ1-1,CASRWTEMNTEAFF,TGTGCCAGTAGATGGACCGAGATGAACACTGAAGCTTTCTTT
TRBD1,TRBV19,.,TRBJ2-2,CASTRYLPGQGNTGELFF,TGTGCCAGTACCCGCTACCTGCCGGGACAGGGAAACACCGGGGAGCTGTTTTTT
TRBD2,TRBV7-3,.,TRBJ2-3,CASSSSGTTDTQYF,TGTGCCAGCAGCTCTAGCGGAACCACAGATACGCAGTATTTT
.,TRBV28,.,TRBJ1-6,CASIRRSETNSPLHF,TGTGCCAGCATTCGGCGGTCGGAAACTAATTCACCCCTCCACTTT
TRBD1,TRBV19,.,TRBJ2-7,CASSIGQGISYEQYF,TGTGCCAGTAGTATAGGACAGGGGATCTCCTACGAGCAGTACTTC
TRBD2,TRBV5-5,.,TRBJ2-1,CASSSRLAGGIGEQFF,TGTGCCAGCAGCTCCCGACTAGCGGGAGGCATTGGCGAGCAGTTCTTC
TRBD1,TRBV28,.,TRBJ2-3,CASSLTTGTDTQYF,TGTGCCAGCAGCCTTACGACAGGGACAGATACGCAGTATTTT
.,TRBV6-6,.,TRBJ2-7,CASSSNYEQYF,TGTGCCAGCAGTTCGAACTACGAGCAGTACTTC
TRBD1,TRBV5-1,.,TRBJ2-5,CASRGTAQETQYF,TGCGCCAGCAGGGGGACAGCCCAAGAGACCCAGTACTTC
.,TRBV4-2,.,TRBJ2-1,CASSQEPGPVHEQFF,TGTGCCAGCAGCCAAGAGCCGGGCCCGGTCCATGAGCAGTTCTTC
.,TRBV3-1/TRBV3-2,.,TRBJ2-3,CASRYGDTQYF,TGTGCCAGCAGATACGGGGATACGCAGTATTTT
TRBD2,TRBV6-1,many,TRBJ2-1,CASSEASGRYNEQFF,TGTGCCAGCAGTGAAGCAAGCGGGAGGTACAATGAGCAGTTCTTC
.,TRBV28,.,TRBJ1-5,CASSLLPDRRDWEPQHF,TGTGCCAGCAGTTTATTACCTGACAGGCGAGATTGGGAACCCCAGCATTTT
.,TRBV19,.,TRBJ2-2,CASSFPGHGNTGELFF,TGTGCCAGTAGTTTTCCGGGACACGGGAACACCGGGGAGCTGTTTTTT
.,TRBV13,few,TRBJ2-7,CASSEDKGIGEQYF,TGTGCCAGCAGCGAAGATAAGGGGATCGGGGAGCAGTACTTC
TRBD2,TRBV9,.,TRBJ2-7,CASSVDGLAYEQYF,TGTGCCAGCAGCGTAGACGGACTAGCCTACGAGCAGTACTTC
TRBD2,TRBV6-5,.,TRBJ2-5,CASSYTPAGGLETQYF,TGTGCCAGCAGTTACACCCCAGCGGGAGGATTGGAGACCCAGTACTTC
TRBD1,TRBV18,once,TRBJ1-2,CASSPEGQLLYGYTF,TGTGCCAGCTCACCCGAGGGACAGCTGTTGTATGGCTACACCTTC
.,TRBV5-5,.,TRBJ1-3,CASSLTRRSGNTIYF,TGTGCCAGCAGCCTAACTCGCCGCTCTGGAAACACCATATATTTT
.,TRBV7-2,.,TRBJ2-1,CASSLELPSYNEQFF,TGTGCCAGCAGCTTAGAACTACCCTCCTACAATGAGCAGTTCTTC
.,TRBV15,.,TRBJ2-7,CATSRDGKGREQYF,TGTGCCACCAGCAGAGATGGGAAGGGGAGAGAGCAGTACTTC
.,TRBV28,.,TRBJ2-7,CASSLMVSRVTYEQYF,TGTGCCAGCAGTTTAATGGTTTCCAGGGTCACCTACGAGCAGTACTTC
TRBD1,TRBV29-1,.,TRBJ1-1,CSVATGTGAFF,TGCAGCGTGGCCACCGGGACAGGGGCTTTCTTT
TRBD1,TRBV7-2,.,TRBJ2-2,CASSFTWTGGNTGELFF,TGTGCCAGCAGCTTCACATGGACAGGGGGGAACACCGGGGAGCTGTTTTTT
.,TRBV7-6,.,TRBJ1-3,CASSSLDLTGNTIYF,TGTGCCAGCAGCTCTCTCGACTTAACTGGAAACACCATATATTTT
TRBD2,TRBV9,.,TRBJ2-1,CASSVYKRDKGEQFF,TGTGCCAGCAGCGTTTACAAGCGGGATAAGGGTGAGCAGTTCTTC
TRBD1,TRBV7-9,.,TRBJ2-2,CASSRGQGVTGELFF,TGTGCCAGCAGCCGGGGACAGGGGGTCACCGGGGAGCTGTTTTTT
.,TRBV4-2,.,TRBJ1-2,CASSQRDGSNYGYTF,TGTGCCAGCAGCCAACGAGACGGGTCTAACTATGGCTACACCTTC